This T cell receptor beta chain was sequenced for a study of shared clonotypes between healthy human individuals (TCRdb year 2020). Background for the entire study: The cohort comprised a couple of women and a few men aged 18 to 49 years. For each donor, CD4 naive and CD4 memory were each run on three plates, CD8 naive on two plates, and CD8 memory on one plate. To estimate repertoire size and how much clonotypes are shared between individuals, the study performed deep sequencing of blood TCR repertoires from a few healthy adults. Different laboratories and diverse techniques were used to prepare libraries and sequence TCR repertoires, to increase sequencing depth and limit assay-specific biases. Leukapheresis yielded between about 0.94 and 9 billion PBMCs per donor. What the work shows at the level of the full study, not this receptor alone: Only blood was sampled, and tissue TCR repertoires likely differ from those in blood. When several donors were compared, the shared fraction of clonotypes was about 5.4% for naive CD4, less than 4% for naive CD8, 2.3% for memory CD4, and roughly 0.43% for memory CD8. Naive subsets generally had larger estimated clonotype richness than memory subsets did. Pairwise subsampling indicated that sequencing depth was expected to affect the degree of clonotype sharing among donors. The genetic and exposure-history diversity represented was limited by the small number of donors. Clonotypes shared by all four sorted-subset donors showed higher generation probabilities than non-shared clonotypes. Even with the large sequencing depth, rarefaction of the sorted-subset datasets indicated that sequencing was incomplete.

The donors were healthy, HIV-negative adults who had no recently reported acute infections or vaccinations. Only Caucasian adults living in Nashville, Tennessee, USA were represented among the donors. Magnetic negative selection was used to enrich CD4+ T cells, after which naive cells were positively selected on CD45RA and the negative fraction became the memory subset. Blood was collected by leukapheresis, and PBMCs were isolated by Ficoll-Histopaque density gradient centrifugation and then cryopreserved in liquid nitrogen vapor phase. Purity and quantity of every magnetically sorted T cell population were checked by analytical flow cytometry. Each sorted fraction had its genomic DNA isolated and then quantified by UV absorbance on a Nanodrop 2000c. TCR CDR3 regions were amplified from genomic DNA by multiplex PCR using the deep immunoSEQ assay. Genomic DNA extracted from each cell subset was distributed evenly over all wells of several immunoSEQ 96-well plates, and each plate served as one replicate. For sorted subsets, each replicate PCR was loaded with 200 ng genomic DNA, equivalent to about 33,000 T cell genomes. Purified libraries were measured with a Qubit 3.0 fluorometer, size-checked on a Bioanalyzer 2100, and measured again with the KAPA Library Quantification kit. Each immunoSEQ 96-well plate was sequenced on its own single-read 150-cycle Illumina NextSeq 550 flow cell. Under the source paper's analysis protocol: Because only junctional sequences without quality scores were contained in the immunoSEQ output, filtering matching that applied to full-length reads could not be performed. To assign V/J genes and CDR3, sequences were annotated using PyIR, a Python wrapper for IgBLAST v1.9, with IMGT germline references. Any read was removed if the V/J assignment was weak (E-value above 1e-6), the CDR3 was missing, or the read contained stop codons, out-of-frame junctions, or ambiguous translated residues. A V3J clonotype was defined by an identical inferred V gene, J gene, and CDR3 amino acid sequence. Percentage overlap between repertoires was computed as shared unique clonotypes divided by the size of the smaller repertoire. Richness of each repertoire was evaluated using RTK rarefaction, the Chao1 estimator, and Recon v2.1 estimates of unobserved clonotypes. For all TCRbeta clonotypes obtained by the gDNA method from a few donors, generation probabilities were computed with OLGA. This immuneACCESS table, as held by TCRdb, lists in-frame sequences with V and J called but not all clones. Of the missing ones, under half trace to an unresolved V gene in checked studies; the others have no known cause. V and J calls and clone size are those listed in that table; D and trimming were worked out from the DNA. Here the sample has approximately 2.5 million clones; approximately 94% occur a single time. The top ten clonotypes cover over 0.12% of the sample.

As concerns this clone: Its antigen is currently not known. Base qualities are not provided; no much larger clone lies one nucleotide away. In the same sample, other DNA sequences code for this CDR3.

The germline V gene encodes CDR1 MNHEY and CDR2 SVGAGI. V and J are truncated by 8 bases and 0 bases respectively, leaving an intervening sequence of 6 bases. Including the terminal cysteine and phenylalanine, the CDR3 comprises 12 residues. Of the read, only the CDR3 DNA is kept; its 36 bases are in frame from base 1. The TCR originated in a man younger than 30 in good health. This chain joins TRBV6-5 to TRBJ2-3, with the D gene not confidently named. Sequencing was done on a sample of naive CD4+ T cells sorted from blood. In the paper's terms, the cell subset or site label means: CD45RA+ positively selected. The DNA is TGTGCCAGCGGCTCTAGCACAGATACGCAGTATTTT. Its protein is CASGSSTDTQYF.